The present T cell receptor beta chain was sequenced within a study of early T cells in non-severe SARS-CoV-2 infection. CDR1 and CDR2 from the germline V gene are SGHTA and FQGTGA. The length of the CDR3 is 15 residues. V gave up 1 base and J gave up 4 bases, with 13 bases separating them. Individual cDNA molecules were tagged with unique molecular identifiers, the study reported. TCRdb independently ran MiXCR on the 5' RACE reads; one entry per CDR3 protein. Of 25,000 to 35,000 distinct CDR3 sequences in the sample, 6% to 7.5% are singletons; the top ten hold about 32%. This clonotype was detected many times.

The TCR sequence derives from an adult who was a healthcare worker with PCR-confirmed SARS-CoV-2 infection or an uninfected control (not recorded which). Sequenced material: whole blood, taken at baseline. V and J are TRBV7-3 and TRBJ2-5; D possibly matches TRBD1 or TRBD2 (6 bases each). CDR3 sequence reads: CASSLRMGGRETQYF. The CDR3 DNA reads as TGTGCCAGCAGCTTAAGAATGGGGGGCAGAGAGACCCAGTACTTC.